This is a list of T cell receptor beta chains from one sample in a study of shared clonotypes between healthy human individuals. TCRdb keeps only in-frame clones here, not all; method: immunoSEQ multiplex PCR. This sample yields fewer than 550,000 clones, of which about 80% are seen a single time; roughly an eighth belongs to the top ten. Material: PBMCs. Receptor source: a woman in her thirties or forties in good health. Some clones in this sample may be carry-over from other donors' samples. The CDR3 runs from the conserved cysteine through the conserved F or W. D genes are given only for firm matches. A row's size may be missing; if present it is once, few, many or a size class.

TRBJ1-1 | . | . | TRBV19 | TGTGCCAGAAAACAGGGTCCCGAAGCTTTCTTT | CARKQGPEAFF
TRBJ2-1 | TRBD2 | . | TRBV18 | TGTGCCAGCTCACCAAGTGCGGGAGGGTCCTACAATGAGCAGTTCTTC | CASSPSAGGSYNEQFF
TRBJ1-2 | TRBD1 | . | TRBV5-5 | TGTGCCAGCAGTCAGGAGACAGGGGTTTATGGCTACACCTTC | CASSQETGVYGYTF
TRBJ2-5 | . | . | TRBV19 | TGTGCCAGTAGTATGGGCCGAGACAGGGAGGTGGAGACCCAGTACTTC | CASSMGRDREVETQYF
TRBJ1-4 | TRBD1 | few | TRBV19 | TGTGCCAGTAGCGGACAGGGGGCGCCTGAAAAACTGTTTTTT | CASSGQGAPEKLFF
TRBJ2-3 | . | . | TRBV18 | TGTGCCAGCTCACCACGATCCAGCACAGATACGCAGTATTTT | CASSPRSSTDTQYF
TRBJ2-2 | . | . | TRBV7-2 | TGTGCCAGCAGCTCGACTGGTCCCGGGGAGCTGTTTTTT | CASSSTGPGELFF
TRBJ1-1 | TRBD1 | . | TRBV29-1 | TGCAGCGCCGGGACAGGGGGCAACACTGAAGCTTTCTTT | CSAGTGGNTEAFF
TRBJ2-1 | . | . | TRBV5-1 | TGCGCCAGCAGCTTGGACCGAGTTTCCTACAATGAGCAGTTCTTC | CASSLDRVSYNEQFF
TRBJ2-1 | TRBD2 | . | TRBV9 | TGTGCCAGCAGCGTAGCTACCGGGACTAGCGGGAGCTATGAGCAGTTCTTC | CASSVATGTSGSYEQFF
TRBJ2-2 | . | . | TRBV4-2 | TGTGCCAGCAGCCAAGATCAGGTAGGGATCGGAGAAGCGAACACCGGGGAGCTGTTTTTT | CASSQDQVGIGEANTGELFF
TRBJ1-1 | . | . | TRBV7-3 | TGTGCCAGCAGCGCCCTAATCCAACTGAACACTGAAGCTTTCTTT | CASSALIQLNTEAFF
TRBJ2-1 | TRBD1 | . | TRBV30 | TGTGCCTGTTCTTATCCGACAGGGAACAATGAGCAGTTCTTC | CACSYPTGNNEQFF
TRBJ2-5 | . | . | TRBV11-2 | TGTGCCAGCAGACAGTGGTTACAAGAGACCCAGTACTTC | CASRQWLQETQYF
TRBJ2-6 | . | . | TRBV30 | TGTGCCTGGAGTCTCAGGGCTGGGGCCAACGTCCTGACTTTC | CAWSLRAGANVLTF
TRBJ2-5 | . | . | TRBV7-2 | TGTGCCAGCAGCTTAGCAGGGAAAGAGACCCAGTACTTC | CASSLAGKETQYF
TRBJ1-4 | . | . | TRBV7-9 | TGTGCCAGCAGCCACGGACCCGGCCTCGGAAGCGAAAAACTGTTTTTT | CASSHGPGLGSEKLFF
TRBJ2-7 | TRBD1 | . | TRBV10-3 | TGTGCCATTGGGGGACAGGACTCCTACGAGCAGTACTTC | CAIGGQDSYEQYF
TRBJ2-7 | TRBD2 | . | TRBV6-1 | TGTGCCAGCAGTGAAGCGCGGGGGGTCGAGCAGTACTTC | CASSEARGVEQYF
TRBJ2-1 | . | . | TRBV7-2 | TGTGCCAGCAGCCGGGACCAAACCTACAATGAGCAGTTCTTC | CASSRDQTYNEQFF
TRBJ2-5 | TRBD2 | . | TRBV2 | TGTGCCAGCAGTGAAGCGCTGAGGACTAGCGGGATAGAGACCCAGTACTTC | CASSEALRTSGIETQYF
TRBJ1-1 | . | . | TRBV7-2 | TGTGCCAGCAGCTTAAGTGCGCAGACTGAAGCTTTCTTT | CASSLSAQTEAFF
TRBJ1-5 | . | few | TRBV30 | TGTGCCTGGAGTGTAGGGACATATAGCAATCAGCCCCAGCATTTT | CAWSVGTYSNQPQHF
TRBJ2-7 | TRBD2 | . | TRBV7-2 | TGTGCCAGCAGCTTATGGCTAGCGGGATTTTACGAGCAGTACTTC | CASSLWLAGFYEQYF
TRBJ2-1 | TRBD2 | . | TRBV29-1 | TGCAGCGTTCACATAGCGGGATACTACAATGAGCAGTTCTTC | CSVHIAGYYNEQFF
TRBJ2-2 | . | . | TRBV29-1 | TGCAGCGCCGGGACCAGGGGAGGGGGAGCCGGGGAGCTGTTTTTT | CSAGTRGGGAGELFF
TRBJ2-7 | . | . | TRBV9 | TGTGCCAGCAGCCCCAAGGGGGGGAGTTACGAGCAGTACTTC | CASSPKGGSYEQYF
TRBJ2-2 | TRBD1 | once | TRBV5-4 | TGTGCCAGCAGCTTCCCCGGACAGGCCGACACCGGGGAGCTGTTTTTT | CASSFPGQADTGELFF
TRBJ2-5 | TRBD2 | . | TRBV5-1 | TGCGCCAGCAGCCCGAGGACTAGCGGGGGACTCGGGACCCAGTACTTC | CASSPRTSGGLGTQYF
TRBJ2-7 | TRBD2 | . | TRBV15 | TGTGCCACCAGCAGAGATTTGTCTAGCGGGAGCTACGAGCAGTACTTC | CATSRDLSSGSYEQYF
TRBJ2-6 | . | . | TRBV2 | TGTGCCAGCAGTGTACAGGCGTCTGGGGCCAACGTCCTGACTTTC | CASSVQASGANVLTF
TRBJ2-7 | . | . | TRBV11-2 | TGTGCCAGCAGCTTAGAGGGGGCAGCTCCGGGCGAGCAGTACTTC | CASSLEGAAPGEQYF
TRBJ1-1 | . | few | TRBV4-3 | TGCGCCAGCAGCCAAGGGCAAAACACTGAAGCTTTCTTT | CASSQGQNTEAFF
TRBJ1-2 | TRBD1 | . | TRBV7-2 | TGTGCCAGCAGCCCCGGGACAGGGGTCTCCTCTAACTATGGCTACACCTTC | CASSPGTGVSSNYGYTF
TRBJ2-2 | . | . | TRBV9 | TGTGCCAGCAGCGTAGCGTGGAGCACCGGGGAGCTGTTTTTT | CASSVAWSTGELFF
TRBJ2-1 | . | . | TRBV29-1 | TGCAGCGTTGCCCCCCGGAGTGGACGCAGTAATGAGCAGTTCTTC | CSVAPRSGRSNEQFF
TRBJ2-3 | TRBD2 | . | TRBV19 | TGTGCCAGTAGTTTGTGGACTAGCGGGGACACAGATACGCAGTATTTT | CASSLWTSGDTDTQYF
TRBJ1-1 | . | . | TRBV7-2 | TGTGCCAGCAGCTTAATGCCACTAAACACTGAAGCTTTCTTT | CASSLMPLNTEAFF
TRBJ2-3 | TRBD1 | . | TRBV19 | TGTGCCAGTAGCCGCGGACAGGTTGGCACAGATACGCAGTATTTT | CASSRGQVGTDTQYF
TRBJ1-1 | . | once | TRBV4-3 | TGCGCCAGCAGCCAAGACTACGGGGGCACTGAAGCTTTCTTT | CASSQDYGGTEAFF
TRBJ2-2 | . | . | TRBV27 | TGTGCCAGCAGTTTAGCAGGGTATACCGGGGAGCTGTTTTTT | CASSLAGYTGELFF
TRBJ1-4 | TRBD1 | few | TRBV11-3 | TGTGCCAGCAGCTTAGGGTTTACGGGACAGCGGAATGAAAAACTGTTTTTT | CASSLGFTGQRNEKLFF
TRBJ2-3 | TRBD2 | few | TRBV18 | TGTGCCAGCTCACCCATAGGACTAGCGGGAGTGGATACGCAGTATTTT | CASSPIGLAGVDTQYF
TRBJ2-1 | . | . | TRBV2 | TGTGCCAGCAGTCGGGGGCGGACTACCTCCTACAATGAGCAGTTCTTC | CASSRGRTTSYNEQFF
TRBJ1-2 | . | . | TRBV2 | TGTGCCAGCAGTTCCGGGACCAACTATGGCTACACCTTC | CASSSGTNYGYTF
TRBJ2-7 | TRBD2 | few | TRBV28 | TGTGCCAGCAGTTCCCATTTGCTAGCGGGTGTGAACGAGCAGTACTTC | CASSSHLLAGVNEQYF